The rows below give T cell receptor beta chains drawn from one sample of a study of CD8+ T cells in alopecia areata. Some clones are missing from TCRdb's copy, which holds only in-frame ones; the method was immunoSEQ multiplex PCR. The data show over 70,000 clones, with around 65% seen just once and 20% to 30% held by the top ten. The sample was CD8+ T cells sorted from blood, taken at week 24, from a patient treated with tofacitinib. These TCRs come from a human donor with alopecia areata. The CDR3 runs from the conserved cysteine through the conserved F or W.

TRBV7-2,CASSATFLGTDTQYF
TRBV6-5,CASSYGRNPRNYGYTF
TRBV2,CASSGRSGELFF
TRBV5-1,CASSLGGSGYTF
TRBV4-1,CASSQDRGTSYEQYF
TRBV29-1,CSALEVDAPEAFF
TRBV4-3,CASGQGRGGELFF
TRBV29-1,CSGRDRMNTEAFF
TRBV4-1,CASRLQGGTYNEQFF
TRBV5-1,CASSTRGEETQYF
TRBV28,CASSLQPSGGGETQYF
TRBV5-7,CASSCLELEGAGETQYF
TRBV5-1,CASSLAGNRGFGEQYF
TRBV27,CASSLAGVGYEQYF
TRBV7-9,CASSLTGGTTEAFF
TRBV4-2,CASSQVGQGPYNEQFF
TRBV11-2,CASSPAGGPTGELFF
TRBV4-3,CASSQWQGVEAFF